This T cell receptor beta chain appears in the sequencing data of a study of neoadjuvant anti-PD-1 for oral cavity cancer. Looking at the study overall: Patients without progression received a fourth nivolumab dose around day 43, then surgical resection on days 50-56.

Time point here: after neoadjuvant nivolumab, at surgical resection. The assay was immunoSEQ multiplex PCR, and TCRdb's table has in-frame clones only and misses some. The table shows about 14,000 clones, with around 36% occurring only once. The V and J ends lost 1 base and 3 bases, in that order; junction bases with no gene match: 1. Germline values: CDR1 LGHNA, CDR2 YSLEER. This CDR3 region has 14 residues. The sample was tumor tissue, taken after nivolumab (anti-PD-1) treatment. The TCR originated in a person aged 35 to 85 with oral cavity squamous cell carcinoma. The V gene is TRBV4-3, the J gene TRBJ2-3; 7 bases are shared with TRBD2. For the CDR3, the DNA is TGCGCCAGCAGCCAAGGACTAGCAACAGATACGCAGTATTTT. It encodes CASSQGLATDTQYF.